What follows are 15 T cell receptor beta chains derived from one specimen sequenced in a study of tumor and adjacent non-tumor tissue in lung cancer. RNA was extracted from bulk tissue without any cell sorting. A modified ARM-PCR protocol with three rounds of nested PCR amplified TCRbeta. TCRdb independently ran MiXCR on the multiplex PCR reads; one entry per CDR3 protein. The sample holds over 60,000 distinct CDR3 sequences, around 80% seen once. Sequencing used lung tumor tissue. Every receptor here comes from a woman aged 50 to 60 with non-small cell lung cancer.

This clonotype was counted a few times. CDR3 region: CAWSVKGNYGYTF. The DNA of the CDR3 is TGTGCCTGGAGTGTTAAGGGGAATTATGGCTACACCTTC. The V call is TRBV30, the J call TRBJ1-2; maybe TRBD1 (5 bases). This CDR3 is built from 13 residues. The germline V gene has CDR1 GTSNPN and CDR2 SVGIG (reference sequence). With 0 bases removed from V and 5 bases from J, the gap between germline ends came to 10 bases.

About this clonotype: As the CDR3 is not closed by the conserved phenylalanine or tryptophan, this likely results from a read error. The CDR3 loop reads CSATGGRLLDTQYI. Written as DNA, the CDR3 is TGCAGTGCTACGGGGGGGAGATTGTTGGATACGCAGTATATT. The chain uses TRBV20-1 and TRBJ2-3, with 8 positions matching TRBD2. Looked up from germline, CDR1 is DFQATT and CDR2 is SNEGSKA (reference sequence). This CDR3 contains 14 residues. The V segment lost 4 bases and the J segment 6 bases; nucleotides outside the gene matches: 9.

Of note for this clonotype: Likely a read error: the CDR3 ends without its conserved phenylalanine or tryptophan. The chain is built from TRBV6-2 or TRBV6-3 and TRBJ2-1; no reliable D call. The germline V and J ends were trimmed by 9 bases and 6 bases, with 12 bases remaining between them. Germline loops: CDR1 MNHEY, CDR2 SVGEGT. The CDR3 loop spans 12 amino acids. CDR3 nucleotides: TGTGCCAGTAGTCGGATTCCCAATGAGCAGTTCTCC. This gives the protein CASSRIPNEQFS.

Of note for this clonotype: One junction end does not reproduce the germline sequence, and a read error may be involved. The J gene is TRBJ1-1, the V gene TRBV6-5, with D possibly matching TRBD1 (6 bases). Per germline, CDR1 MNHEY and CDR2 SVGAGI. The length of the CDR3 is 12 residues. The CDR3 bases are TGTGCCAGCAGTCGCAGGGGTAATGAACCTTTCTTT. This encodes CASSRRGNEPFF.

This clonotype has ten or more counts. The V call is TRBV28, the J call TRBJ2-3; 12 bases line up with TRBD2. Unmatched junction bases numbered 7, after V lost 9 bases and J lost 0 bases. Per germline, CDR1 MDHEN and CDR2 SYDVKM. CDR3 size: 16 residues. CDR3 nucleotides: TGTGCCAGTGGACTAGCGGGGACCCCTAGCACAGATACGCAGTATTTT. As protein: CASGLAGTPSTDTQYF.

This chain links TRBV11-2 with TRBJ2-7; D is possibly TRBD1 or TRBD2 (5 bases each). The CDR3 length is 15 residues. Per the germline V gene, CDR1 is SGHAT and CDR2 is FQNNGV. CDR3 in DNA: TGTGTCAGTAGCTTAGTAGGGGACGTAACCTACGAGCAGTACTTC. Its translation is CVSSLVGDVTYEQYF.

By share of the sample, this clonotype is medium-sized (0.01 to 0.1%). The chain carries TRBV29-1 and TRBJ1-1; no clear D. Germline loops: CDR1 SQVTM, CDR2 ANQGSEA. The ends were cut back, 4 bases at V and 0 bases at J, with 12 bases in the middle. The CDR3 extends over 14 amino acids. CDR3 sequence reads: CSVANTAMNTEAFF. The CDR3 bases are TGCAGCGTTGCAAACACCGCCATGAACACTGAAGCTTTCTTT.

The CDR3 sequence is CASSQEIGAGGSNQAQHF. The CDR3 DNA reads as TGCGCCAGCAGCCAAGAGATAGGCGCAGGAGGGAGCAATCAAGCCCAGCATTTT. The chain has TRBV4-3 and TRBJ1-5; D gene uncertain. Germline V gene lookup returns CDR1 LGHNA and CDR2 YSLEER. Trimming stripped 0 bases from V and 11 bases from J, with 26 bases between. The CDR3 runs to 18 residues.

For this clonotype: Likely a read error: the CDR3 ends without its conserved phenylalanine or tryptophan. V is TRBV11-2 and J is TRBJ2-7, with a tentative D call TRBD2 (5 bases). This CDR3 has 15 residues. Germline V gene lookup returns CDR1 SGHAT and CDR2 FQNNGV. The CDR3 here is CVSSPWASGSYKQYS. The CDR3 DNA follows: TGTGTCAGCAGCCCTTGGGCAAGCGGTTCCTACAAGCAGTACTCC.

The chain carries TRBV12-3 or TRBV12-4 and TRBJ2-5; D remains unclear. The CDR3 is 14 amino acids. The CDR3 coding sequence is TGTGTTAGCAGCCACCCCGGAACTCAAGAGACCCAGTACTTC. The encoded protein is CVSSHPGTQETQYF.

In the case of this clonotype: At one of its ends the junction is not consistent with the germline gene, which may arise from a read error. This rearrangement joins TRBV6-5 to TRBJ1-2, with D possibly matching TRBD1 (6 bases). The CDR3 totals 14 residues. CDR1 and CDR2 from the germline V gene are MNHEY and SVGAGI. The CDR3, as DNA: TGTGCCAGCAGGAGAGCAGGGGCATTCTATGGCTACATCTTC. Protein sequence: CASRRAGAFYGYIF.

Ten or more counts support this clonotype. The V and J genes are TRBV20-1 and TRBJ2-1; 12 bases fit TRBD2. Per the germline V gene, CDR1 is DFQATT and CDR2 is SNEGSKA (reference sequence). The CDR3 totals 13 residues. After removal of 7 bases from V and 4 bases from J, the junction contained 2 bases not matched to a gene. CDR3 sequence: CSGTSGTYNEQFF. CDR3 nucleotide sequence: TGCAGTGGGACTAGCGGGACTTACAATGAGCAGTTCTTC.

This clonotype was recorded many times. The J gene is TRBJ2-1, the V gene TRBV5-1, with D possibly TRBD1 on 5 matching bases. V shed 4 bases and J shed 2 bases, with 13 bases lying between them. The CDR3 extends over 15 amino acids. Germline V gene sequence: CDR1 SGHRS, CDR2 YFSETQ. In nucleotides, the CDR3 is TGCGCCAGCAGCCCCCAGGGAAGGGCCTACAATGAGCAGTTCTTC. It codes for CASSPQGRAYNEQFF.

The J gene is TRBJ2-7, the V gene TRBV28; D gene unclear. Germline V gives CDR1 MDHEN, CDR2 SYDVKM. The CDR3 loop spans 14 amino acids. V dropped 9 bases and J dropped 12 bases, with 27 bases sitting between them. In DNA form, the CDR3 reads TGTGCCAGTTGTTTTTGGGATCGGTCCTACGGGCGGTACTTC. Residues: CASCFWDRSYGRYF.

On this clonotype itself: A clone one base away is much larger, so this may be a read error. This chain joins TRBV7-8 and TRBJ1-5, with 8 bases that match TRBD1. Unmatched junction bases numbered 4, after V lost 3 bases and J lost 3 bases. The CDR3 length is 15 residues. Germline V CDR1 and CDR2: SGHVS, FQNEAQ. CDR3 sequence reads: CASSLDRVINQPQHF. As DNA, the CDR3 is TGTGCCAGCAGCTTGGACAGGGTAATCAATCAGCCCCAGCATTTT.